The 8 T cell receptor beta chains below were found in one sample sequenced in a study of cytomegalovirus exposure and HLA in healthy donors (dated by TCRdb to the late 2010s). The library was prepared using the immunoSEQ multiplex PCR assay. This immuneACCESS table, as held by TCRdb, lists in-frame sequences with V and J called but not all clones. Of the missing ones, under half trace to an unresolved V gene in checked studies; the others have no known cause. The sample includes tens of thousands of clones, with just under 95% observed a single time. Approximately 0.7% of the sample comes from the top ten. Sequenced input: PBMCs. These receptors came from a man aged 18 to 35 in good health and CMV-seronegative.

The V gene is TRBV6-1, the J gene TRBJ1-1; D is ambiguous. Trimming took off 5 bases at V and 10 bases at J, with 14 bases between the two ends. Germline V lookup: CDR1 MNHNS, CDR2 SASEGT. This CDR3 spans 12 amino acids. Here the CDR3 DNA reads TGTGCCAGCAGTACCGGGCCAAGCGGAGCTTTCTTT. This sequence encodes CASSTGPSGAFF.

The rearrangement uses TRBV9 and TRBJ2-1, with 10 positions matching TRBD2. The V gene's germline CDR1 is SGDLS and CDR2 YYNGEE. This CDR3 contains 15 residues. The V gene end was trimmed by 3 bases and the J gene end by 3 bases; junction bases not matched to a gene: 3. The CDR3 region is CASSAGLADYNEQFF. The CDR3, as DNA: TGTGCCAGCAGCGCCGGACTAGCGGACTACAATGAGCAGTTCTTC.

This chain uses TRBV7-9 with TRBJ1-4; the D is unclear. Germline V gene sequence: CDR1 SEHNR, CDR2 FQNEAQ (reference sequence). This CDR3 spans 14 amino acids. With 2 bases removed from V and 3 bases from J, the gap between germline ends came to 7 bases. The CDR3 here is CASSLRGSNEKLFF. The CDR3 DNA follows: TGTGCCAGCAGCTTACGAGGGTCTAATGAAAAACTGTTTTTT.

The chain employs TRBV5-4 and TRBJ1-2, with D perhaps matching TRBD1 (6 bases). Germline V CDR1 and CDR2: SGHNT, YYREEE (reference sequence). The CDR3 covers 14 residues. Trimming took 0 bases from V and 4 from J, leaving 10 bases between them. CDR3 coding DNA: TGTGCCAGCAGCTTGGGCGACAGGACCTATGGCTACACCTTC. Protein sequence: CASSLGDRTYGYTF.

V is TRBV6-5 and J is TRBJ1-1; D remains unclear. Trimming took off 10 bases at V and 1 base at J, with 7 bases between the two ends. The CDR3 spans 11 residues. CDR1 and CDR2 (germline): MNHEY, SVGAGI. This CDR3 is CATWRNTEAFF. The CDR3 coding sequence is TGTGCCACCTGGAGGAACACTGAAGCTTTCTTT.

The chain combines TRBV7-8 with TRBJ2-7; D perhaps matches TRBD2 (5 bases). This CDR3 contains 13 residues. The germline V and J ends were trimmed by 1 base and 4 bases, with 8 bases remaining between them. Germline V gene lookup returns CDR1 SGHVS and CDR2 FQNEAQ. The CDR3 coding sequence is TGTGCCAGCAGCTTAGTGGGCGGGTACGAGCAGTACTTC. Its protein product is CASSLVGGYEQYF.

CDR3 DNA sequence: TGCAGCGTTGCTGCGGGAGGAAATGAGCAGTTCTTC. Translating it yields CSVAAGGNEQFF. The J gene is TRBJ2-1, the V gene TRBV29-1, with TRBD2 identical over 8 bases. The CDR3 is 12 amino acids. Germline trimming cut 4 bases from V and 7 bases from J; bases unmatched to any gene: 3. Germline V gives CDR1 SQVTM, CDR2 ANQGSEA.

V and J are TRBV19 and TRBJ1-5; 11 positions match TRBD1. From germline, CDR1 is LNHDA and CDR2 SQIVND (reference sequence). The V segment lost 3 bases and the J segment 4 bases; nucleotides outside the gene matches: 2. The CDR3 length is 15 residues. CDR3 residues: CASSIGTGGNQPQHF. The CDR3 bases are TGTGCCAGTAGTATTGGGACAGGGGGGAATCAGCCCCAGCATTTT.